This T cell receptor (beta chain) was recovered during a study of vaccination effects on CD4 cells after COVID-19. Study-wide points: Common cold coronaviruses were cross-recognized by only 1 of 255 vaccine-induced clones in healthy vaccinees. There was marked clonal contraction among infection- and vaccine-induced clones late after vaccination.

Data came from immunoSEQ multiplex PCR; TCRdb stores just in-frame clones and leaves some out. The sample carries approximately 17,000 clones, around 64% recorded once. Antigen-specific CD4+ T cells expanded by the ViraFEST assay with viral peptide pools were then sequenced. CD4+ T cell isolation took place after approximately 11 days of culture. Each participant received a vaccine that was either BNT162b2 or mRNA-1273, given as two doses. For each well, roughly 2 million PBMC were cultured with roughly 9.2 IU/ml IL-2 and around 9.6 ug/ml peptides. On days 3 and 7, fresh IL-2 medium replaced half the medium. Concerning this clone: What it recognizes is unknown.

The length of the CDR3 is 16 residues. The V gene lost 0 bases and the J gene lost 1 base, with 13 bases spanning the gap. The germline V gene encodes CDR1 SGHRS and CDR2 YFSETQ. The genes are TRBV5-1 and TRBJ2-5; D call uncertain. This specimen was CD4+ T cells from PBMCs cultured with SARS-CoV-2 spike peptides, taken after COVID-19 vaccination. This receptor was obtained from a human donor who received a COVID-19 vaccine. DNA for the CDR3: TGCGCCAGCAGCTTGGCCGGCAGGACGCCCCAAGAGACCCAGTACTTC. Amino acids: CASSLAGRTPQETQYF.